This T cell receptor (beta chain) was sequenced during a study of PD-L1 blockade in urothelial cancer. Study information: Blood samples had a median of 141,255 T cells.

PCRs were each spiked with synthetic TCR analog templates. The table came from immunoSEQ multiplex PCR; TCRdb's copy has only in-frame clones and leaves some out. The sample includes about 80,000 clones, around four fifths of them seen just once. Time point given: pretreatment peripheral blood. V trimming: 3 bases; J trimming: 7 bases; junction bases outside the gene matches: 10. The CDR3 runs to 16 residues. The germline gives CDR1 SNHLY, CDR2 FYNNEI. This clonotype originated in a man aged 35 to 55 with urothelial cancer. V usage is TRBV2 and J usage is TRBJ1-5, with 9 bases matching TRBD1. The starting material was PBMCs, obtained around atezolizumab (anti-PD-L1) treatment. CDR3 coding DNA: TGTGCCAGCAGTGAGCTCCGGACAGGGGTAGGGCAGCCCCAGCATTTT. As protein: CASSELRTGVGQPQHF.